The rows below give T cell receptor beta chains drawn from one sample of a study of blood T cell repertoires in COVID-19. The assay was immunoSEQ multiplex PCR, and TCRdb's table has in-frame clones only and misses some. The table shows fewer than 200,000 clones, with approximately 90% occurring only once. The sequenced sample was peripheral blood. The receptor source for this set is a man aged 45 to 65 with acute or convalescent COVID-19. The conserved cysteine and the conserved F or W are not part of the CDR3 here.

j_call: TRBJ2-1
v_call: TRBV5-4
cdr3_aa: ASSSGLAAVYNEQF

j_call: TRBJ1-1
v_call: TRBV6-5
cdr3_aa: ASSGQGAITEAF

j_call: TRBJ1-2
v_call: TRBV24-1
cdr3_aa: ATSDPGTGYGYT

j_call: TRBJ1-5
v_call: TRBV15
cdr3_aa: ATSRVGLTGLGQPQH

j_call: TRBJ2-1
v_call: TRBV6-4
cdr3_aa: ASRSGQSSYNEQF

j_call: TRBJ2-1
v_call: TRBV28
cdr3_aa: ASSPLNSGSLDEQF

j_call: TRBJ1-1
v_call: TRBV6-4
cdr3_aa: ASSDSKTRPRGTEAF

j_call: TRBJ2-7
v_call: TRBV5-1
cdr3_aa: ASSLVQGYEQY

j_call: TRBJ1-4
v_call: TRBV18
cdr3_aa: ASSPRRGNEKLF

j_call: TRBJ1-6
v_call: TRBV7-3
cdr3_aa: ASSTDRGSPLH

j_call: TRBJ2-2
v_call: TRBV4-1
cdr3_aa: ASSPGQGGIQNTGELF

j_call: TRBJ1-5
v_call: TRBV18
cdr3_aa: ASSPGREVNQPQH

j_call: TRBJ2-2
v_call: TRBV4-1
cdr3_aa: ASSQGTLLTGELF

j_call: TRBJ2-1
v_call: TRBV7-4
cdr3_aa: ASSLRAGCEQF

j_call: TRBJ1-1
v_call: TRBV7-2
cdr3_aa: ASRSGGAPTEAF

j_call: TRBJ1-2
v_call: TRBV4-1
cdr3_aa: ASSHQTGNYGYT

j_call: TRBJ2-1
v_call: TRBV7-3
cdr3_aa: ASSLGDRETGEQF

j_call: TRBJ2-1
v_call: TRBV2
cdr3_aa: ASSEGGLAGDNEQF

j_call: TRBJ1-5
v_call: TRBV6-1
cdr3_aa: ASSEGAGVLDGNQPQH

j_call: TRBJ2-2
v_call: TRBV14
cdr3_aa: ASSQDAGPGELF

j_call: TRBJ1-1
v_call: TRBV19
cdr3_aa: ASSIDSRTGNTEAF

j_call: TRBJ1-4
v_call: TRBV5-4
cdr3_aa: ASSSEGSGEKLF

j_call: TRBJ2-5
v_call: TRBV28
cdr3_aa: ASSSGPGQETQY

j_call: TRBJ1-4
v_call: TRBV28
cdr3_aa: ASSAGWEKLF

j_call: TRBJ1-2
v_call: TRBV11-2
cdr3_aa: ASSFIPDGNGYT

j_call: TRBJ1-5
v_call: TRBV6-2/TRBV6-3
cdr3_aa: ASSYHRGWYQPQH

j_call: TRBJ1-2
v_call: TRBV9
cdr3_aa: ASSVDITNYGYT

j_call: TRBJ2-2
v_call: TRBV27
cdr3_aa: ASSLENTHTGELF

j_call: TRBJ2-5
v_call: TRBV7-2
cdr3_aa: ASSLVWRSQETQY

j_call: TRBJ2-2
v_call: TRBV6-4
cdr3_aa: ASSDSPETGELF

j_call: TRBJ1-3
v_call: TRBV6-5
cdr3_aa: ASSRDRGGNTIY

j_call: TRBJ1-1
v_call: TRBV9
cdr3_aa: ASSVGGTGVNTEAF

j_call: TRBJ2-3
v_call: TRBV2
cdr3_aa: ASSSDTDTQY

j_call: TRBJ2-2
v_call: TRBV11-2
cdr3_aa: ASSLVSGAAGELF

j_call: TRBJ2-1
v_call: TRBV19
cdr3_aa: ASSLVRGSLNEQF

j_call: TRBJ2-1
v_call: TRBV9
cdr3_aa: ASSRSGSNEQF

j_call: TRBJ1-1
v_call: TRBV7-8
cdr3_aa: ASTMNRGNTEAF

j_call: TRBJ1-2
v_call: TRBV24-1
cdr3_aa: ATSDYQTPYGYT

j_call: TRBJ2-3
v_call: TRBV19
cdr3_aa: ASSIGVGQGTDTQY

j_call: TRBJ2-1
v_call: TRBV24-1
cdr3_aa: ATSDRESSYNEQF

j_call: TRBJ2-3
v_call: TRBV5-4
cdr3_aa: ASSRQESTDTQY